This record covers a single TCR beta chain. The repertoire was sequenced with immunoSEQ multiplex PCR; TCRdb's copy has only in-frame clones and lacks some. The sample lists 100,000 to 120,000 clones; roughly 91% were seen once. This sample was included in a study of blood T cell repertoires in COVID-19. The CDR3 length is 17 residues. Unmatched junction bases numbered 8, after V lost 5 bases and J lost 5 bases. Germline assignment: CDR1 LNHDA and CDR2 SQIVND (reference sequence). The TCR originated in a woman in her 50s with acute or convalescent COVID-19. The source material was peripheral blood. This chain links TRBV19 with TRBJ2-2; 13 nucleotides agree with TRBD2. CDR3 coding DNA: TGTGCCAGTAGTCCTCAAGGACTAGCGGGAGATACCGGGGAGCTGTTTTTT. It specifies CASSPQGLAGDTGELFF. The full variable domain, in which reference TRBV19 and TRBJ2-2 provide the parts outside the CDR3, is DGGITQSPKYLFRKEGQNVTLSCEQNLNHDAMYWYRQDPGQGLRLIYYSQIVNDFQKGDIAEGYSVSREKKESFPLTVTSAQKNPTAFYLCASSPQGLAGDTGELFFGEGSRLTVL.